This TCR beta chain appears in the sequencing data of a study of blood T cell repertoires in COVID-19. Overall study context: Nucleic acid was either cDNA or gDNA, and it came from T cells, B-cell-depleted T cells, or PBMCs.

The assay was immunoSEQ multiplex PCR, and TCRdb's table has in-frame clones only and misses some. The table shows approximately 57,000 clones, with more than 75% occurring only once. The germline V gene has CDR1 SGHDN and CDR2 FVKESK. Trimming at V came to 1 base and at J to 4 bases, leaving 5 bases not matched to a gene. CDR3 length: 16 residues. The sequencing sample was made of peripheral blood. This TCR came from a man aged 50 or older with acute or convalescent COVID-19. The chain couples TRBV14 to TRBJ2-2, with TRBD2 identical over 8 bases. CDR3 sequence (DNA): TGTGCCAGCAGCCAAGGGAGCGGGGGAGTCACCGGGGAGCTGTTTTTT. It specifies CASSQGSGGVTGELFF.